A single sample gave rise to the 25 T cell receptor beta chains below, sequenced in a study of early T cells in non-severe SARS-CoV-2 infection. TCRdb reanalysed the 5' RACE reads using MiXCR and keeps one entry per CDR3 protein. Of some 77,000 distinct CDR3 sequences in the sample, approximately 16% are singletons; the top ten hold about 3.1%. Sequenced material: whole blood. These receptors were taken from an adult who was a healthcare worker with PCR-confirmed SARS-CoV-2 infection or an uninfected control (not recorded which).

The chain combines TRBV7-6 with TRBJ2-7; D unresolved. Germline V CDR1 and CDR2: SGHVS, FNYEAQ. The CDR3 consists of 13 residues. V was trimmed by 2 bases and J by 2 bases, leaving 7 bases between them. The CDR3 DNA reads TGTGCCAGCAGCTTAAACATTGCCTACGAGCAGTACTTC. It yields the protein CASSLNIAYEQYF.

V and J are TRBV3-1 and TRBJ2-1; 9 nucleotides align to TRBD2. This CDR3 is 18 amino acids long. The V gene's germline CDR1 is LGHDT and CDR2 YNNKEL (reference sequence). V shed 7 bases and J 0 bases; nucleotides not matched to a gene: 13. CDR3 sequence reads: CASTLRASGVISYNEQFF. The DNA for the CDR3 is TGTGCCAGCACCCTGAGGGCTAGCGGGGTAATCTCCTACAATGAGCAGTTCTTC.

This clonotype was counted a few times. This chain connects TRBV7-3 to TRBJ2-1, with D possibly being TRBD1 or TRBD2 (6 bases each). Germline V lookup: CDR1 SGHTA, CDR2 FQGTGA. V lost 6 bases, J lost 9 bases, and 21 bases lay in between. This CDR3 has 15 residues. CDR3 in amino acids: CASSPGGTARGEQFF. DNA of the CDR3: TGTGCCAGCAGTCCTGGCGGGACGGCCAGGGGTGAGCAGTTCTTC.

This clonotype was counted at least ten times. The chain couples TRBV30 to TRBJ1-1; weak D call: TRBD1 (5 bases). This CDR3 contains 11 residues. V lost 5 bases to trimming and J lost 8 bases, with 12 bases between them. Per the germline V gene, CDR1 is GTSNPN and CDR2 is SVGIG (reference sequence). CDR3: CAWLPGLEAFF. The DNA of the CDR3 is TGTGCCTGGCTTCCGGGACTGGAAGCTTTCTTT.

A remark on this clonotype: The junction and the germline gene differ at one end; a read error may be behind it. V is TRBV5-4 and J is TRBJ1-6; perhaps TRBD1 as D (6 bases). The CDR3 extends over 15 amino acids. Germline V gene sequence: CDR1 SGHNT, CDR2 YYREEE (reference sequence). CDR3 in amino acids: CANSLGSGANSPLHF. In DNA, the CDR3 is TGTGCCAACAGCTTGGGATCAGGGGCTAATTCACCCCTCCACTTT. Combining the CDR3 with reference TRBV5-4 and TRBJ1-6 gives the whole variable domain ETGVTQSPTHLIKTRGQQVTLRCSSQSGHNTVSWYQQALGQGPQFIFQYYREEENGRGNFPPRFSGLQFPNYSSELNVNALELDDSALYLCANSLGSGANSPLHFGNGTRLTVT.

The chain is built from TRBV29-1 and TRBJ2-7; TRBD2 matches at 8 bases. Looked up from germline, CDR1 is SQVTM and CDR2 is ANQGSEA. The CDR3 contains 13 residues. V was clipped by 5 bases and J by 4 bases; unmatched bases: 7. For the CDR3, the DNA is TGCAGCGTTATTCGGCGGGGGGATTACGAGCAGTACTTC. Translating it yields CSVIRRGDYEQYF.

This clonotype showed up just a few times. The V call is TRBV3-1, the J call TRBJ2-1; D is perhaps TRBD2 (5 bases). Germline V lookup: CDR1 LGHDT, CDR2 YNNKEL (reference sequence). This CDR3 has 18 amino acids. Trimming cost V 0 bases and J 8 bases, with 23 bases left between them. For the CDR3, the DNA is TGTGCCAGCAGCCAAGATCCCCTGGGGATAACGGGAAGCGATGAGCAGTTCTTC. Residues: CASSQDPLGITGSDEQFF.

This chain links TRBV28 with TRBJ2-5; no clear D gene. The CDR3 covers 13 residues. V lost 6 bases to trimming and J lost 4 bases, with 12 bases between them. The germline V gene encodes CDR1 MDHEN and CDR2 SYDVKM. CDR3 in amino acids: CASRPDQRETQYF. In DNA, the CDR3 is TGTGCCAGCAGGCCGGATCAGAGAGAGACCCAGTACTTC.

J is TRBJ2-7 and V is TRBV6-7, with TRBD2 matching over 10 bases. TRBV6-7 has ORF status, its function being uncertain. The length of the CDR3 is 15 residues. With V trimmed by 8 bases and J by 4 bases, 11 bases remained unmatched. The CDR3 DNA reads TGTGCCAGCGGGGAAGCGGGAGGGCGGTTGTACGAGCAGTACTTC. Translation gives CASGEAGGRLYEQYF.

V and J are TRBV11-2 and TRBJ1-1; D gene unclear. There are 13 residues in the CDR3. Germline V gives CDR1 SGHAT, CDR2 FQNNGV. V was trimmed by 1 base and J by 11 bases, leaving 14 bases between them. The CDR3 DNA sequence: TGTGCCAGCAGCTTAGTATTCACACAGATGGCTTTCTTT. It translates to CASSLVFTQMAFF. Drawing the rest from reference TRBV11-2 and TRBJ1-1, the complete variable domain is EAGVAQSPRYKIIEKRQSVAFWCNPISGHATLYWYQQILGQGPKLLIQFQNNGVVDDSQLPKDRFSAERLKGVDSTLKIQPAKLEDSAVYLCASSLVFTQMAFFGQGTRLTVV.

The V call is TRBV10-1, the J call TRBJ1-4, with 7 bases matching TRBD1. The trim removed 6 bases at V and 4 bases at J, leaving 5 bases unmatched. Germline V gene lookup returns CDR1 WNHNN and CDR2 SYGVQD (reference sequence). The CDR3 is 14 amino acids. CDR3 nucleotide sequence: TGCGCCAGCAGCGTGGGACAGCGTAATGAAAAACTGTTTTTT. It translates to CASSVGQRNEKLFF.

This chain connects TRBV29-1 to TRBJ1-1; D call uncertain. The CDR3 covers 11 residues. V was cut by 7 bases and J by 5 bases, with 11 bases left in between. Germline V gives CDR1 SQVTM, CDR2 ANQGSEA. CDR3 in amino acids: CSGRSNTEAFF. In nucleotides, the CDR3 is TGCAGCGGGAGAAGTAATACTGAAGCTTTCTTT.

This clonotype was detected only a few times. V usage is TRBV6-6 and J usage is TRBJ1-5; D uncertain. This CDR3 is 16 amino acids long. V was pared by 7 bases and J by 3 bases, with 19 bases between. Germline CDR1 MNHNY, CDR2 SVGAGI (reference sequence). CDR3 nucleotide sequence: TGTGCCAGCAAAGAGATCGGGCAGGTGGACAATCAGCCCCAGCATTTT. Its translation is CASKEIGQVDNQPQHF.

This clonotype is medium-sized by share. The chain recombines TRBV5-1 with TRBJ1-2; 7 nucleotides align to TRBD1. This CDR3 is 16 amino acids long. V was pared by 4 bases and J by 4 bases, with 13 bases of the junction left unmatched. Per germline, CDR1 SGHRS and CDR2 YFSETQ. This CDR3 reads CASSLGDVGGGYGYTF. The CDR3 region has the DNA TGCGCCAGCAGCCTTGGGGATGTAGGGGGCGGCTATGGCTACACCTTC.

The chain joins TRBV4-2 to TRBJ2-1; D may be TRBD2 (5 bases). V was pared by 4 bases and J by 6 bases, with 22 bases between. Germline V gene data show CDR1 as LGHNA and CDR2 as YNFKEQ. The CDR3 extends over 17 amino acids. Here the CDR3 DNA reads TGTGCCAGCAGCCCAGACTCTTCGGAGATACGGGGCAATGAGCAGTTCTTC. Translating it yields CASSPDSSEIRGNEQFF.

This clonotype appeared a few times. The chain links TRBV25-1 to TRBJ2-1; 15 bases are a match to TRBD2. Germline V gene sequence: CDR1 MGHDK, CDR2 SYGVNS. The CDR3 has 16 amino acids. J lost 8 bases, V lost 2 bases, and 4 bases had no gene match. The CDR3 DNA follows: TGTGCCAGCAGTGAACGGACTAGCGGGAGGGCCTATGAGCAGTTCTTC. Translating it yields CASSERTSGRAYEQFF.

This clonotype was seen a handful of times. The chain recombines TRBV7-8 with TRBJ1-2; TRBD1 aligns across 7 bases. Germline values: CDR1 SGHVS, CDR2 FQNEAQ. The length of the CDR3 is 18 residues. V lost 4 bases and J lost 1; bases outside the gene matches: 15. CDR3 loop: CASSSPRGRDSSNYGYTF. CDR3 bases: TGTGCCAGCAGCTCCCCGAGGGGCAGGGACAGCAGTAACTATGGCTACACCTTC. The full variable domain, rest sourced from reference TRBV7-8 and TRBJ1-2, is GAGVSQSPRYKVAKRGQDVALRCDPISGHVSLFWYQQALGQGPEFLTYFQNEAQLDKSGLPSDRFFAERPEGSVSTLKIQRTQQEDSAVYLCASSSPRGRDSSNYGYTFGSGTRLTVV.

The rearrangement links TRBV3-1 to TRBJ2-2, with D hard to call. CDR3 length equals 13 residues. CDR1 and CDR2 (germline): LGHDT, YNNKEL (reference sequence). The V and J ends lost 4 bases and 7 bases respectively, with 10 bases between them. DNA for the CDR3: TGTGCCAGCAGCCCGAAGACGAACGGGGAGCTGTTTTTT. It yields the protein CASSPKTNGELFF.

This clonotype was observed many times. The V gene is TRBV28, the J gene TRBJ1-5, with D tentatively TRBD1 (5 bases). Germline lookup yields CDR1 MDHEN and CDR2 SYDVKM. The V end was cut by 1 base, the J end by 7 bases, with 14 bases between. This CDR3 contains 15 residues. In DNA form, the CDR3 reads TGTGCCAGCAGTTTATACCAGGGCTCGTGGCAGCCCCAGCATTTT. This codes for CASSLYQGSWQPQHF.

The chain links TRBV5-1 to TRBJ2-3; D is unresolved. V dropped 3 bases and J dropped 0 bases, with 5 bases sitting between them. Germline V gene lookup returns CDR1 SGHRS and CDR2 YFSETQ. CDR3 length equals 13 residues. The CDR3 here is CASSSHSTDTQYF. DNA for the CDR3: TGCGCCAGCAGCTCCCATAGCACAGATACGCAGTATTTT.

This clonotype was detected only a few times. The V call is TRBV7-9, the J call TRBJ2-1; 14 bases are a match to TRBD2. There are 16 residues in the CDR3. V shed 5 bases, J shed 10 bases, and the junction held 10 bases outside the gene matches. Germline-derived CDR1 and CDR2 are SEHNR and FQNEAQ (reference sequence). The CDR3 sequence: CASSAPTSGRAGEQFF. The CDR3 DNA reads as TGTGCCAGCAGCGCCCCGACTAGCGGGAGGGCCGGAGAGCAGTTCTTC.

The rearrangement links TRBV12-3 or TRBV12-4 to TRBJ1-1; D unresolved. V was trimmed by 6 bases and J by 6 bases, leaving 11 bases between them. CDR3 length: 12 amino acids. CDR3 nucleotides: TGTGCCAGCAGACGGGTTGGGGCTGAAGCTTTCTTT. Its protein is CASRRVGAEAFF.

The table lists this clonotype with a few counts. The genes are TRBV20-1 and TRBJ2-3; 7 bases agree with TRBD2. Unmatched junction bases numbered 10, after V lost 5 bases and J lost 2 bases. Germline V gives CDR1 DFQATT, CDR2 SNEGSKA (reference sequence). CDR3 size: 15 residues. The CDR3 DNA reads TGCAGTGCTCGGCCCCGGACTAGACTCACAGATACGCAGTATTTT. Translating gives CSARPRTRLTDTQYF.

This clonotype was seen a handful of times. The chain carries TRBV27 and TRBJ2-2; perhaps TRBD1 as D (5 bases). Between the trimmed V and J ends, which lost 7 bases and 5 bases, there was a span of 23 bases. There are 17 residues in the CDR3. Germline CDR1 reads MNHEY; CDR2 reads SMNVEV (reference sequence). The CDR3 DNA reads TGTGCCAGCAACCCTGGCAAAGGCAGGGAATTAACCGGGGAGCTGTTTTTT. This sequence encodes CASNPGKGRELTGELFF.

The chain combines TRBV6-5 with TRBJ2-7; D may be TRBD2 (5 bases). Trimming left V 7 bases short and J 3 bases short, with 16 bases between. The CDR3 runs 14 residues. Germline CDR1 and CDR2: MNHEY and SVGAGI. CDR3 nucleotide sequence: TGTGCCAGCACCCCTCGGGGAAGCAGCTACGAGCAGTACTTC. It yields the protein CASTPRGSSYEQYF.